Listed here are 31 T cell receptor beta chains from one sample, sequenced in a study of lymphopenia after photon versus proton radiotherapy. Libraries were prepared by immunoSEQ multiplex PCR; TCRdb keeps only in-frame clonotypes and omits some of them. The sample has over 25,000 clones, about 90% seen once. The sample consisted of peripheral blood, taken from a patient treated with photon-based radiotherapy. The receptor set was obtained from a woman aged 50 to 65 with pancreatic cancer.

This chain uses TRBV5-1 with TRBJ2-3; TRBD2 is a possible D gene (5 bases). V was clipped by 5 bases and J by 0 bases, with 13 bases between them. There are 15 residues in the CDR3. Looked up from germline, CDR1 is SGHRS and CDR2 is YFSETQ. The CDR3 sequence is CASSKGAASTDTQYF. In DNA form, the CDR3 reads TGCGCCAGCAGTAAAGGAGCGGCTAGCACAGATACGCAGTATTTT.

CDR3 bases: TGTGCCAGTAGTATAGATCCGGGACGGAATAATCAGCCCCAGCATTTT. The encoded protein is CASSIDPGRNNQPQHF. V and J are TRBV19 and TRBJ1-5; a possible D gene is TRBD1 (5 bases). The CDR3 is 16 residues long. V lost 0 bases, J lost 4 bases, and 13 bases lay in between. CDR1 is LNHDA, CDR2 SQIVND, per germline (reference sequence).

The chain joins TRBV4-2 to TRBJ2-5; 15 nucleotides agree with TRBD2. Looked up from germline, CDR1 is LGHNA and CDR2 is YNFKEQ. The CDR3 contains 18 residues. V lost 4 bases to trimming and J lost 3 bases; unmatched junction nucleotides: 9. CDR3 sequence: CASSPTLGLAGGEETQYF. The CDR3 bases are TGTGCCAGCAGCCCTACCCTGGGACTAGCGGGAGGAGAAGAGACCCAGTACTTC.

The V call is TRBV6-6, the J call TRBJ2-7; TRBD2 matches at 9 bases. J was trimmed by 1 base and V by 6 bases; bases with no gene match: 7. This CDR3 has 15 amino acids. Germline CDR1 is MNHNY and CDR2 is SVGAGI (reference sequence). CDR3 DNA: TGTGCCAGCAGGGTTGGGCTAGCGGGATCCTACGAGCAGTACTTC. It translates to CASRVGLAGSYEQYF.

V gene TRBV9 combines with J gene TRBJ1-6, with D tentatively TRBD1 (6 bases). The CDR3 totals 13 residues. V was pared by 3 bases and J by 7 bases, with 8 bases between. Germline CDR1 SGDLS, CDR2 YYNGEE. For the CDR3, the DNA is TGTGCCAGCAGCGCAGGGGAAAATTCACCCCTCCACTTT. It encodes CASSAGENSPLHF. The full variable domain, completed using reference TRBV9 and TRBJ1-6, is DSGVTQTPKHLITATGQRVTLRCSPRSGDLSVYWYQQSLDQGLQFLIQYYNGEERAKGNILERFSAQQFPDLHSELNLSSLELGDSALYFCASSAGENSPLHFGNGTRLTVT.

With regard to this clone: Additional DNA sequences in this sample encode the identical CDR3. The rearrangement joins TRBV30 to TRBJ1-1; D call uncertain. Trimming removed 0 bases at V and 3 bases at J, with 5 bases between. Looked up from germline, CDR1 is GTSNPN and CDR2 is SVGIG (reference sequence). The length of the CDR3 is 12 residues. The CDR3 DNA sequence: TGTGCCTGGAGTGTTGGGGACACTGAAGCTTTCTTT. This translates into CAWSVGDTEAFF.

J is TRBJ1-2 and V is TRBV6-1; D is possibly TRBD1 (5 bases). CDR3 length: 15 residues. CDR1 and CDR2 (germline): MNHNS, SASEGT. V was trimmed by 4 bases and J by 5 bases, leaving 17 bases between them. The CDR3 protein is CASSASRVGEYGYTF. As DNA, the CDR3 is TGTGCCAGCAGTGCATCCAGGGTGGGGGAGTATGGCTACACCTTC.

The rearrangement joins TRBV9 to TRBJ2-1; 7 bases are a match to TRBD2. V shed 0 bases, J shed 5 bases, and the junction held 17 bases outside the gene matches. CDR1 and CDR2 from the germline V gene are SGDLS and YYNGEE. The CDR3 loop spans 19 amino acids. In nucleotides, the CDR3 is TGTGCCAGCAGCGTAGGTTTTAAGGGCGGGAGAGGGAGGGACAATGAGCAGTTCTTC. It is translated as CASSVGFKGGRGRDNEQFF.

The V gene is TRBV9, the J gene TRBJ2-7; 10 positions match TRBD1. This CDR3 region has 15 residues. In germline, CDR1 is SGDLS, CDR2 YYNGEE. Trimming took 0 bases from V and 6 from J; bases not matched to a gene: 6. The CDR3 DNA is TGTGCCAGCAGCGTAGGACAGGGGGCTCCCCTCGAGCAGTACTTC. Protein product: CASSVGQGAPLEQYF.

This clone was detected once. This chain uses TRBV6-6 with TRBJ2-6, with 9 bases fitting TRBD1. Germline assignment: CDR1 MNHNY and CDR2 SVGAGI (reference sequence). This CDR3 spans 16 amino acids. V dropped 11 bases and J dropped 4; count of bases not matched to a gene: 12. In DNA form, the CDR3 reads TGTGCCGGAAAGGGGACAGGGTTAACCGGGGCCAACGTCCTGACTTTC. This sequence encodes CAGKGTGLTGANVLTF.

The chain couples TRBV20-1 to TRBJ1-1; no clear D gene. The CDR3 contains 11 residues. The germline V gene has CDR1 DFQATT and CDR2 SNEGSKA (reference sequence). Trimming pared 6 bases from V and 4 bases from J, leaving 9 bases between. The CDR3 region is CSADRTTEAFF. DNA for the CDR3: TGCAGTGCCGATCGGACCACTGAAGCTTTCTTT.

The genes are TRBV28 and TRBJ1-2, with TRBD1 identical over 9 bases. The germline CDR1 and CDR2 sequences are MDHEN and SYDVKM. This CDR3 spans 15 amino acids. J was trimmed by 4 bases and V by 3 bases; bases with no gene match: 6. The CDR3 DNA sequence: TGTGCCAGCAGTTTGTTTACAGGGGGCGCCTATGGCTACACCTTC. It yields the protein CASSLFTGGAYGYTF.

V gene TRBV30 combines with J gene TRBJ1-1; TRBD1 agrees at 10 bases. The germline V gene encodes CDR1 GTSNPN and CDR2 SVGIG (reference sequence). V lost 2 bases and J lost 6; bases outside the gene matches: 12. CDR3 length equals 16 residues. CDR3 nucleotides: TGTGCCTGGAGTCAAATTGGGGGACAGGGGAGGTCTGAAGCTTTCTTT. It translates to CAWSQIGGQGRSEAFF.

The chain has TRBV4-1 and TRBJ1-2; D ambiguous. CDR1 is MGHRA, CDR2 YSYEKL, per germline. The CDR3 is 16 amino acids. V was pared by 0 bases and J by 0 bases, with 11 bases between. As DNA, the CDR3 is TGCGCCAGCAGCCAAGATGCCGCGGTAACTAACTATGGCTACACCTTC. It encodes CASSQDAAVTNYGYTF.

The genes are TRBV9 and TRBJ1-6, with 8 bases lining up with TRBD1. The CDR3 consists of 15 residues. Per the germline V gene, CDR1 is SGDLS and CDR2 is YYNGEE. V dropped 3 bases and J dropped 7; count of bases not matched to a gene: 6. This chain's CDR3 is CASSGGQGENSPLHF. CDR3 nucleotides: TGTGCCAGCAGCGGCGGACAGGGAGAGAATTCACCCCTCCACTTT.

This clone came up once. The chain carries TRBV30 and TRBJ2-3; D remains ambiguous. V lost 1 base and J lost 1, with 9 bases in between. Germline V gives CDR1 GTSNPN, CDR2 SVGIG (reference sequence). The CDR3 totals 14 residues. Here the CDR3 DNA reads TGTGCCTGGAGTGAACAGCCGGGCACAGATACGCAGTATTTT. Translation gives CAWSEQPGTDTQYF.

The chain joins TRBV18 to TRBJ1-2; maybe TRBD1 (6 bases). The germline gives CDR1 KGHSH, CDR2 LQKENI. V lost 6 bases, J lost 2 bases, and 13 bases lay in between. The CDR3 totals 14 residues. In nucleotides, the CDR3 is TGTGCCAGCTCCCTGAGGACAGAGAACTATGGCTACACCTTC. Its translation is CASSLRTENYGYTF.

V is TRBV4-3 and J is TRBJ2-4; 11 nucleotides align to TRBD2. The J segment lost 6 bases and the V segment lost 0 bases, leaving 10 bases of the junction unmatched. The length of the CDR3 is 18 residues. CDR1 is LGHNA and CDR2 is YSLEER in the germline V gene. The chain's CDR3 is CASSQDPGTSGPLNIQYF. CDR3 nucleotide sequence: TGCGCCAGCAGCCAAGACCCCGGGACTAGCGGCCCCTTAAACATTCAGTACTTC.

This clone came up once. The chain combines TRBV19 with TRBJ2-2; TRBD1 might be the D (5 bases). Germline CDR1 LNHDA, CDR2 SQIVND (reference sequence). Trimming pared 8 bases from V and 6 bases from J, leaving 13 bases between. This CDR3 has 13 amino acids. The CDR3 here is CASAVQGAGELFF. CDR3 DNA sequence: TGTGCCAGTGCCGTCCAGGGCGCCGGGGAGCTGTTTTTT. The complete variable domain, with remaining parts taken from reference TRBV19 and TRBJ2-2, reads DGGITQSPKYLFRKEGQNVTLSCEQNLNHDAMYWYRQDPGQGLRLIYYSQIVNDFQKGDIAEGYSVSREKKESFPLTVTSAQKNPTAFYLCASAVQGAGELFFGEGSRLTVL.

The rearrangement joins TRBV7-9 to TRBJ2-5; D perhaps matches TRBD2 (5 bases). V lost 5 bases and J 2 bases, leaving 12 bases between the germline ends. The CDR3 extends over 14 amino acids. The V gene's germline CDR1 is SEHNR and CDR2 FQNEAQ (reference sequence). The CDR3 DNA reads as TGTGCCAGCAGCCCCCTCGGAGGACAAGAGACCCAGTACTTC. Amino acids: CASSPLGGQETQYF. The full variable domain, its missing parts supplied by reference TRBV7-9 and TRBJ2-5, is DTGVSQNPRHKITKRGQNVTFRCDPISEHNRLYWYRQTLGQGPEFLTYFQNEAQLEKSRLLSDRFSAERPKGSFSTLEIQRTEQGDSAMYLCASSPLGGQETQYFGPGTRLLVL.

As concerns this clone: Mismatch with germline at one junction end may stem from a read error. CDR3 sequence reads: CASSLDLGTIF. CDR3 bases: TGTGCCAGCAGCTTGGACTTAGGGACGATTTTT. The chain couples TRBV5-8 to TRBJ1-4, with D maybe TRBD1 (5 bases). Per germline, CDR1 SGHTS and CDR2 YDEGEE. CDR3 length: 11 residues.

The rearrangement links TRBV7-2 to TRBJ2-1, with 10 bases identical to TRBD2. The trim removed 3 bases at V and 6 bases at J, leaving 2 bases unmatched. CDR1 is SGHTA and CDR2 is FQGNSA in the germline V gene. The CDR3 runs to 14 residues. CDR3 loop: CASSFRLAGNEQFF. The CDR3 DNA reads as TGTGCCAGCAGCTTTCGACTAGCGGGCAATGAGCAGTTCTTC.

This chain joins TRBV21-1 and TRBJ1-5; TRBD1 reflects the table's D call only, with no check against the DNA. TRBV21-1 is a pseudogene. The CDR3 has 16 residues. The CDR3 sequence: CASSLRQGANNQPQHF. The CDR3 DNA is TGTGCCAGCAGCCTCCGACAGGGGGCTAACAATCAGCCCCAGCATTTT.

V and J are TRBV28 and TRBJ2-7, with 13 bases matching TRBD2. Germline V lookup: CDR1 MDHEN, CDR2 SYDVKM. There are 16 residues in the CDR3. With 5 bases clipped from V and 6 bases from J, the junction kept 10 bases outside the gene matches. The CDR3 coding sequence is TGTGCCAGCAGTCCAACCGGACTAGCGGGAGATCGCGAGCAGTACTTC. Its protein is CASSPTGLAGDREQYF.

J is TRBJ1-1 and V is TRBV18; 8 bases line up with TRBD1. Germline values: CDR1 KGHSH, CDR2 LQKENI. CDR3 length: 14 residues. The ends lost 5 bases at V and 5 bases at J; junction bases unmatched: 7. The CDR3 region is CASSATGGSTEAFF. Here the CDR3 DNA reads TGTGCCAGCTCAGCAACAGGGGGAAGTACTGAAGCTTTCTTT.

The chain carries TRBV5-1 and TRBJ2-7; 8 nucleotides match TRBD1. CDR3 size: 16 residues. Losses at the gene ends were 0 bases for V and 5 bases for J; bases not matched to a gene: 10. Germline CDR1 reads SGHRS; CDR2 reads YFSETQ. The chain's CDR3 is CASSLATGQGANEQYF. Here the CDR3 DNA reads TGCGCCAGCAGCTTGGCCACTGGCCAGGGGGCCAACGAGCAGTACTTC. The full variable domain, its missing parts supplied by reference TRBV5-1 and TRBJ2-7, is KAGVTQTPRYLIKTRGQQVTLSCSPISGHRSVSWYQQTPGQGLQFLFEYFSETQRNKGNFPGRFSGRQFSNSRSEMNVSTLELGDSALYLCASSLATGQGANEQYFGPGTRLTVT.

This chain uses TRBV12-5 with TRBJ2-1, with 13 bases aligning to TRBD2. Germline V gene sequence: CDR1 LGHNT, CDR2 FRNRAP. This CDR3 region has 17 residues. The junction had 7 bases not matched to a gene; V was cut back by 2 bases and J by 6 bases. The CDR3 is CASGLTSGRVGGNEQFF. The CDR3 DNA is TGTGCTAGTGGTTTGACTAGCGGGAGGGTTGGCGGCAATGAGCAGTTCTTC.

This chain joins TRBV19 and TRBJ2-6, with TRBD1 identical over 8 bases. Germline loops: CDR1 LNHDA, CDR2 SQIVND (reference sequence). Germline trimming cut 5 bases from V and 0 bases from J; bases unmatched to any gene: 9. This CDR3 has 18 residues. The CDR3 DNA follows: TGTGCCAGTAGTCCGGGACAGGTGCTTTTCTCTGGGGCCAACGTCCTGACTTTC. Its translation: CASSPGQVLFSGANVLTF.

The chain carries TRBV7-2 and TRBJ2-2, with D perhaps TRBD1 (6 bases). From germline, CDR1 is SGHTA and CDR2 FQGNSA. V was trimmed by 2 bases and J by 8 bases, leaving 9 bases between them. The CDR3 covers 13 residues. The CDR3 reads CASSLLGGGELFF. The CDR3 DNA sequence: TGTGCCAGCAGCTTACTAGGGGGTGGGGAGCTGTTTTTT. Using reference TRBV7-2 and TRBJ2-2 for the parts outside the CDR3, the full variable domain is GAGVSQSPSNKVTEKGKDVELRCDPISGHTALYWYRQSLGQGLEFLIYFQGNSAPDKSGLPSDRFSAERTGGSVSTLTIQRTQQEDSAVYLCASSLLGGGELFFGEGSRLTVL.

This clone was detected only a few times. The chain is built from TRBV28 and TRBJ1-2; unclear D gene. The CDR3 extends over 10 amino acids. Looked up from germline, CDR1 is MDHEN and CDR2 is SYDVKM. Trimming took 11 bases from V and 10 from J, leaving 14 bases between them. CDR3 amino acids: CASRGFAYTF. Written as DNA, the CDR3 is TGTGCCTCTAGAGGCTTCGCCTACACCTTC.

The V call is TRBV19, the J call TRBJ1-1; D is ambiguous. The CDR3 runs 14 residues. V was clipped by 3 bases and J by 1 base, with 9 bases between them. Per the germline V gene, CDR1 is LNHDA and CDR2 is SQIVND (reference sequence). For the CDR3, the DNA is TGTGCCAGTAGTATCGGTTGGGGGAACACTGAAGCTTTCTTT. It yields the protein CASSIGWGNTEAFF.